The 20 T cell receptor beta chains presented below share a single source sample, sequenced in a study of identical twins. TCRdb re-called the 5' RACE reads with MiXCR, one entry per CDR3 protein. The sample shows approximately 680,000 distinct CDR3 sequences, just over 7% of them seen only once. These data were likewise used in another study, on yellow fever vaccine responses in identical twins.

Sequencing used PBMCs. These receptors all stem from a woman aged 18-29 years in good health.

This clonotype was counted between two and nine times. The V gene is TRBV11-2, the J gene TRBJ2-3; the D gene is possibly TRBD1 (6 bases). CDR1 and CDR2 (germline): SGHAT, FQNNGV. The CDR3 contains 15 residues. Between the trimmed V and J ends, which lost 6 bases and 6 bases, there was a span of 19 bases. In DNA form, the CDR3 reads TGTGCCAGCAGTTTTTCGGACAGCCGCCTCGATACGCAGTATTTT. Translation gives CASSFSDSRLDTQYF.

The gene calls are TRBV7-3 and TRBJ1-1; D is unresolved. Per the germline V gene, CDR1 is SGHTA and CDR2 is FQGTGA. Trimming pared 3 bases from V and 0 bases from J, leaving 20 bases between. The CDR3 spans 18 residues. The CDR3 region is CASSFKSAGEGMNTEAFF. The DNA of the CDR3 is TGTGCCAGCAGCTTTAAGTCGGCCGGGGAGGGCATGAACACTGAAGCTTTCTTT.

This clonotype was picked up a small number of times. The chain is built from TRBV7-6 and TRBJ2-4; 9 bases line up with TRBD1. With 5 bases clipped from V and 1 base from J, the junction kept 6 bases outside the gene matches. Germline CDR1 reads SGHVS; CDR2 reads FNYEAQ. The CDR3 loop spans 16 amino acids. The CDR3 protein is CASSPWTGVAKNIQYF. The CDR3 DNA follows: TGTGCCAGCAGCCCCTGGACAGGGGTTGCCAAAAACATTCAGTACTTC.

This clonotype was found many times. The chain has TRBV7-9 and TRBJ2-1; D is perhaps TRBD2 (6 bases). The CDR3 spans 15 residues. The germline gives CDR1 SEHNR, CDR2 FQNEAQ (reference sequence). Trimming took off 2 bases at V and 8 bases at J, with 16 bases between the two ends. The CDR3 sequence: CASSLRRGIFDEQFF. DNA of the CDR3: TGTGCCAGCAGCTTAAGGAGGGGAATCTTCGATGAGCAGTTCTTC. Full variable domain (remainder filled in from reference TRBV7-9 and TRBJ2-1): DTGVSQNPRHKITKRGQNVTFRCDPISEHNRLYWYRQTLGQGPEFLTYFQNEAQLEKSRLLSDRFSAERPKGSFSTLEIQRTEQGDSAMYLCASSLRRGIFDEQFFGPGTRLTVL.

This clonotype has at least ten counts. The CDR3 DNA is TGTGCCAGCAGCTTAGGACAGGTGATCGGCATTCAGTACTTC. It encodes CASSLGQVIGIQYF. This chain connects TRBV11-2 to TRBJ2-4; a weak D match, TRBD1 (6 bases). V shed 1 base and J shed 9 bases, with 13 bases lying between them. Germline CDR1 is SGHAT and CDR2 is FQNNGV. CDR3 size: 14 residues.

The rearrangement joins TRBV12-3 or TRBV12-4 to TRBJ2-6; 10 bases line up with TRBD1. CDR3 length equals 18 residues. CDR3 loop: CTFSLADRGRISANVLTF. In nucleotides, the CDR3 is TGTACCTTCAGTTTAGCTGACAGGGGGCGCATCTCGGCCAACGTCCTGACTTTC.

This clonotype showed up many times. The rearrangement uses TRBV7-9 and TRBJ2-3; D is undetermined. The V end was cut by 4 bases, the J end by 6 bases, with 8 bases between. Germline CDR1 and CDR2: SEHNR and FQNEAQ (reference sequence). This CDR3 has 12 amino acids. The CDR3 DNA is TGTGCCAGCAGCTACACCGGGGATACGCAGTATTTT. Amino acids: CASSYTGDTQYF.

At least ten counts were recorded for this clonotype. CDR3 sequence (DNA): TGTGCCACTTCTAGCGGAGACTACACAGATACGCAGTATTTT. Translation gives CATSSGDYTDTQYF. The V gene is TRBV6-2 or TRBV6-3, the J gene TRBJ2-3; 7 nucleotides align to TRBD2. The CDR3 runs 14 residues. V trimming: 10 bases; J trimming: 2 bases; junction bases outside the gene matches: 9. CDR1 MNHEY and CDR2 SVGEGT come from the germline V gene.

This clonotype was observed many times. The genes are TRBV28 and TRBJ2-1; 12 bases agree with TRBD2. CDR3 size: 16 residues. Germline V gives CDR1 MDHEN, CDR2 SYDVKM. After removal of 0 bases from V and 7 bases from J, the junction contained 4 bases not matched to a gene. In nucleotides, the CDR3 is TGTGCCAGCAGTTTATGGACTAGCGGGGGAGGGAATGAGCAGTTCTTC. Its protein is CASSLWTSGGGNEQFF.

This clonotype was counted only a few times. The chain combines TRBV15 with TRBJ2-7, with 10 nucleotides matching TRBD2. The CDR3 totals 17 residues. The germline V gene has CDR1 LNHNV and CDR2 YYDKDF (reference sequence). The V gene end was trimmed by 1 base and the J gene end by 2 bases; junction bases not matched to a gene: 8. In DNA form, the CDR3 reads TGTGCCACCAGCAGAGGTCCCTCTAGCGGGGGACCCTACGAGCAGTACGTC. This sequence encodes CATSRGPSSGGPYEQYV.

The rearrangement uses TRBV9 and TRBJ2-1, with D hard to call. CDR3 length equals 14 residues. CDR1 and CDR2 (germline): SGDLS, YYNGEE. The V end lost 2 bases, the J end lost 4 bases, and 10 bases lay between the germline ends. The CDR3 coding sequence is TGTGCCAGCAGCGTCCATACAAGATACAATGAGCAGTTCTTC. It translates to CASSVHTRYNEQFF.

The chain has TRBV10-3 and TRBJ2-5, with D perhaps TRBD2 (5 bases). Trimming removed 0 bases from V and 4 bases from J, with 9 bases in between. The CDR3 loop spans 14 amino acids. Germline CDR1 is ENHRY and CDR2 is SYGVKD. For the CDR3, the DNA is TGTGCCATCAGTGAGTCCGCGGAGGTAGAGACCCAGTACTTC. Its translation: CAISESAEVETQYF.

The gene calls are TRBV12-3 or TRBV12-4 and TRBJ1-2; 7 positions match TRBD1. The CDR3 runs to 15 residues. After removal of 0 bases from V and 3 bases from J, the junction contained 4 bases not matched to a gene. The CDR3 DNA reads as TGTGCCAGCAGTTTAGCGACAGGGATGGACTATGGCTACACCTTC. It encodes CASSLATGMDYGYTF.

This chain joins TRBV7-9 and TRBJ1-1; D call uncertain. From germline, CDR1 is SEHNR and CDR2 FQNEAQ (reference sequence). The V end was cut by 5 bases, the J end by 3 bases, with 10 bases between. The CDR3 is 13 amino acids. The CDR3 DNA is TGTGCCAGCAGCCTCGGGCCGGACACTGAAGCTTTCTTT. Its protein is CASSLGPDTEAFF. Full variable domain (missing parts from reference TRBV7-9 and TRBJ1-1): DTGVSQNPRHKITKRGQNVTFRCDPISEHNRLYWYRQTLGQGPEFLTYFQNEAQLEKSRLLSDRFSAERPKGSFSTLEIQRTEQGDSAMYLCASSLGPDTEAFFGQGTRLTVV.

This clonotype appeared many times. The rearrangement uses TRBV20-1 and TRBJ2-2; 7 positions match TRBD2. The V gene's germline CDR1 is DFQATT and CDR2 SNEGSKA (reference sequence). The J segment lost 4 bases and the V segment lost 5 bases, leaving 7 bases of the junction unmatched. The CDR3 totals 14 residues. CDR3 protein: CSAVGPSGTGELFF. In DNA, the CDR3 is TGCAGTGCTGTGGGGCCTAGCGGCACCGGGGAGCTGTTTTTT.

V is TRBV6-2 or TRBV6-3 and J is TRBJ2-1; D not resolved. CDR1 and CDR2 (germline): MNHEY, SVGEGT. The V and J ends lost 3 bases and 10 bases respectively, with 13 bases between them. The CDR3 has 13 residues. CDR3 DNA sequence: TGTGCCAGCAGTTATACTCCCGGTGGGGAGCAGTTCTTC. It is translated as CASSYTPGGEQFF.

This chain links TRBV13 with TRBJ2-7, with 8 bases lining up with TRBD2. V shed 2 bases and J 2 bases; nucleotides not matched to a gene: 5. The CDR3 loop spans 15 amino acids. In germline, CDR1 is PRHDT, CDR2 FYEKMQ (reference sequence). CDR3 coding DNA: TGTGCCAGCAGCTTAAACCGGGGGGGGACCTACGAGCAGTACGTC. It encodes CASSLNRGGTYEQYV.

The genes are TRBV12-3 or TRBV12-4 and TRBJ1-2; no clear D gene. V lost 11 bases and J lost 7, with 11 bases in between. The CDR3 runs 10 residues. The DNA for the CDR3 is TGTGCCTTAAAGGAGTTTGGCTACACCTTC. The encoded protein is CALKEFGYTF.

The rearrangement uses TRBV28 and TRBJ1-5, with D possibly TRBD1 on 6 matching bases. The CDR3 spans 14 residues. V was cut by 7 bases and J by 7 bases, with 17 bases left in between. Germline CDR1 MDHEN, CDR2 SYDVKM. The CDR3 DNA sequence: TGTGCCAGCACCCTGGGGGGCGGGGGACAGCCCCAGCATTTT. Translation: CASTLGGGGQPQHF.

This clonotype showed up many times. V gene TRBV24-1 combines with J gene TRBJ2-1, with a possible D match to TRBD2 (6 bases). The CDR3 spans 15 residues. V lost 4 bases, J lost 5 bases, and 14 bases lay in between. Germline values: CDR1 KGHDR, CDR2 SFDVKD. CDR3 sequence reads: CATSDGGEEDNEQFF. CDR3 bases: TGTGCCACCAGTGACGGAGGGGAAGAGGACAATGAGCAGTTCTTC.